The 19 T cell receptor beta chains below come from one sample, sequenced in a study of T cell responses to AZD1222 COVID-19 vaccine. The assay was immunoSEQ multiplex PCR, and TCRdb's table has in-frame clones only and misses some. Of about 150,000 clones listed, roughly 92% are singletons. Sequencing was performed on peripheral blood, taken on day 0 of AZD1222 vaccination. These receptors came from an adult in good health.

The chain is built from TRBV7-9 and TRBJ1-3; D gene unclear. V shed 3 bases and J shed 0 bases, with 9 bases lying between them. The CDR3 has 15 amino acids. Looked up from germline, CDR1 is SEHNR and CDR2 is FQNEAQ (reference sequence). The CDR3 sequence is CASSLTRYSGNTIYF. CDR3 sequence (DNA): TGTGCCAGCAGCTTGACGCGTTACTCTGGAAACACCATATATTTT.

The chain has TRBV5-1 and TRBJ2-2, with 8 positions matching TRBD1. Per the germline V gene, CDR1 is SGHRS and CDR2 is YFSETQ. Germline trimming cut 4 bases from V and 6 bases from J; bases unmatched to any gene: 8. The CDR3 has 15 residues. This CDR3 reads CASSRTGKYAGELFF. CDR3 sequence (DNA): TGCGCCAGCAGCAGGACAGGGAAGTACGCCGGGGAGCTGTTTTTT.

This chain uses TRBV4-2 with TRBJ2-1, with 9 bases that match TRBD1. Germline CDR1 LGHNA, CDR2 YNFKEQ. Germline trimming cut 4 bases from V and 6 bases from J; bases unmatched to any gene: 13. The CDR3 extends over 17 amino acids. CDR3 residues: CASSLHRGTGTFNEQFF. CDR3 nucleotide sequence: TGTGCCAGCAGCCTACATAGAGGGACAGGGACGTTCAATGAGCAGTTCTTC.

J is TRBJ2-1 and V is TRBV27, with 8 bases fitting TRBD2. Germline trimming cut 5 bases from V and 6 bases from J; bases unmatched to any gene: 3. The CDR3 sequence is 13 residues long. CDR1 is MNHEY, CDR2 SMNVEV, per germline (reference sequence). This chain's CDR3 is CASSITSGNEQFF. The CDR3 bases are TGTGCCAGCAGTATTACTAGCGGCAATGAGCAGTTCTTC.

The chain recombines TRBV4-1 with TRBJ1-2; D is ambiguous. Germline lookup yields CDR1 MGHRA and CDR2 YSYEKL. The V gene lost 4 bases and the J gene lost 5 bases, with 20 bases spanning the gap. This CDR3 spans 16 amino acids. The CDR3 reads CASSPDLTAVLYGYTF. The CDR3, as DNA: TGCGCCAGCAGCCCCGACTTGACGGCGGTGTTATATGGCTACACCTTC.

Only a few counts were recorded for this clone. The genes are TRBV9 and TRBJ1-2, with 8 bases that match TRBD1. V shed 0 bases, J shed 6 bases, and the junction held 10 bases outside the gene matches. The CDR3 covers 16 residues. Germline V CDR1 and CDR2: SGDLS, YYNGEE. The CDR3 spells CASSVEDRAGKNGYTF. In DNA form, the CDR3 reads TGTGCCAGCAGCGTAGAGGACAGGGCGGGCAAGAATGGCTACACCTTC. Full variable domain (missing parts from reference TRBV9 and TRBJ1-2): DSGVTQTPKHLITATGQRVTLRCSPRSGDLSVYWYQQSLDQGLQFLIQYYNGEERAKGNILERFSAQQFPDLHSELNLSSLELGDSALYFCASSVEDRAGKNGYTFGSGTRLTVV.

V is TRBV6-2 or TRBV6-3 and J is TRBJ2-3; TRBD2 matches 8 bases. Per germline, CDR1 MNHEY and CDR2 SVGEGT. The CDR3 contains 16 residues. The ends lost 5 bases at V and 5 bases at J; junction bases unmatched: 12. CDR3 region: CASSLPPGGLRDTQYF. The CDR3 bases are TGTGCCAGCAGTCTCCCTCCGGGGGGGCTAAGAGATACGCAGTATTTT.

This sequence joins TRBV7-2 and TRBJ1-4; the D is unclear. Per the germline V gene, CDR1 is SGHTA and CDR2 is FQGNSA. This CDR3 has 13 residues. With 3 bases removed from V and 8 bases from J, the gap between germline ends came to 10 bases. This CDR3 reads CASSFRVAEKLFF. The CDR3 DNA reads as TGTGCCAGCAGCTTCCGGGTGGCGGAAAAACTGTTTTTT.

This clone was seen just once. J is TRBJ1-5 and V is TRBV2, with a possible D match to TRBD1 (6 bases). The CDR3 extends over 17 amino acids. Germline V gene sequence: CDR1 SNHLY, CDR2 FYNNEI. Trimming stripped 6 bases from V and 4 bases from J, with 22 bases between. CDR3 nucleotide sequence: TGTGCCAGCAGGAGAGGGACAAATGGAGTTGGGAATCAGCCCCAGCATTTT. Amino acid sequence: CASRRGTNGVGNQPQHF.

The chain couples TRBV5-1 to TRBJ1-2; 9 bases fit TRBD1. Germline trimming cut 4 bases from V and 4 bases from J; bases unmatched to any gene: 8. Germline CDR1 is SGHRS and CDR2 is YFSETQ. CDR3 length equals 15 residues. CDR3 sequence: CASSLRTGGGYGYTF. DNA of the CDR3: TGCGCCAGCAGCCTTCGTACAGGGGGCGGCTATGGCTACACCTTC.

Here the CDR3 DNA reads TGTGCCAGTACCCCCCAGGGACAGGGCGGTAATCAGCCCCAGCATTTT. This sequence encodes CASTPQGQGGNQPQHF. V and J are TRBV19 and TRBJ1-5; 9 positions agree with TRBD1. Germline-derived CDR1 and CDR2 are LNHDA and SQIVND (reference sequence). V lost 7 bases, J lost 4 bases, and 11 bases stayed unmatched. The length of the CDR3 is 16 residues.

The chain has TRBV3-1 (or the pseudogene TRBV3-2) and TRBJ1-5; the D is unclear. Per the germline V gene, CDR1 is LGHDT and CDR2 is YNNKEL (reference sequence). The CDR3 has 13 amino acids. Deletions cut 5 bases from V and 4 bases from J, with 9 bases between. The CDR3: CASSYGRNQPQHF. CDR3 DNA sequence: TGTGCCAGCAGCTACGGGAGAAATCAGCCCCAGCATTTT.

V is TRBV2 and J is TRBJ2-7, with D perhaps being TRBD1 or TRBD2 (8 bases each). The CDR3 covers 16 residues. V was trimmed by 2 bases and J by 2 bases, leaving 16 bases between them. In germline, CDR1 is SNHLY, CDR2 FYNNEI. CDR3 sequence: CASSEPGGGRTYEQYF. The CDR3 DNA reads as TGTGCCAGCAGTGAACCAGGGGGCGGGAGGACCTACGAGCAGTACTTC.

The rearrangement links TRBV18 to TRBJ1-2; unclear D gene. CDR3 size: 14 residues. The germline V gene encodes CDR1 KGHSH and CDR2 LQKENI. Trimming took off 2 bases at V and 0 bases at J, with 7 bases between the two ends. CDR3 region: CASSPDGTNYGYTF. Written as DNA, the CDR3 is TGTGCCAGCTCACCAGACGGAACTAACTATGGCTACACCTTC.

The rearrangement uses TRBV5-1 and TRBJ1-2; perhaps TRBD1 as D (6 bases). V was cut by 7 bases and J by 2 bases, with 15 bases left in between. CDR3 length: 14 residues. Per the germline V gene, CDR1 is SGHRS and CDR2 is YFSETQ. The CDR3 DNA reads as TGCGCCAGCGGACCAGGGGAGGGCAACTATGGCTACACCTTC. Translated: CASGPGEGNYGYTF.

The chain has TRBV19 and TRBJ1-5; 9 positions agree with TRBD1. Losses at the gene ends were 7 bases for V and 5 bases for J; bases not matched to a gene: 6. The germline V gene encodes CDR1 LNHDA and CDR2 SQIVND (reference sequence). The CDR3 is 14 amino acids. The CDR3 protein is CASTPGQGDQPQHF. In nucleotides, the CDR3 is TGTGCCAGTACCCCGGGACAGGGCGATCAGCCCCAGCATTTT. The full variable domain, with the rest looked up from reference TRBV19 and TRBJ1-5, is DGGITQSPKYLFRKEGQNVTLSCEQNLNHDAMYWYRQDPGQGLRLIYYSQIVNDFQKGDIAEGYSVSREKKESFPLTVTSAQKNPTAFYLCASTPGQGDQPQHFGDGTRLSIL.

This rearrangement joins TRBV3-1 (or the pseudogene TRBV3-2) to TRBJ1-6; D gene uncertain. Trimming cost V 4 bases and J 5 bases, with 6 bases left between them. The CDR3 has 13 residues. Germline-derived CDR1 and CDR2 are LGHDT and YNNKEL (reference sequence). DNA of the CDR3: TGTGCCAGCAGCCGACTGAATAATTCACCCCTCCACTTT. This gives the protein CASSRLNNSPLHF.

The chain recombines TRBV11-2 with TRBJ2-7; D is undetermined. The CDR3 covers 15 residues. Germline CDR1 SGHAT, CDR2 FQNNGV. Trimming took 0 bases from V and 3 from J, leaving 12 bases between them. The CDR3 spells CASSLDRTVSYEQYF. The CDR3 DNA sequence: TGTGCCAGCAGCTTAGATCGTACAGTTAGCTACGAGCAGTACTTC.

This chain joins TRBV18 and TRBJ2-5; D remains ambiguous. The CDR3 runs to 14 residues. Trimming removed 5 bases from V and 2 bases from J, with 12 bases in between. Germline V gene lookup returns CDR1 KGHSH and CDR2 LQKENI. The CDR3 loop is CASSESTLQETQYF. CDR3 nucleotides: TGTGCCAGCTCAGAGTCCACGTTGCAAGAGACCCAGTACTTC.